This is a list of T cell receptor beta chains from one sample in a study of T-cell reconstitution after alpha-beta-depleted transplantation in children. TCRdb reprocessed the PCR reads with MiXCR, giving one entry per CDR3 protein. This table has 780,000 or so distinct CDR3 sequences, about 16% appearing once. The specimen was PBMCs, mostly from graft donor cells, collected 360 days after TCRalphabeta/CD19-depleted stem cell transplant. Receptors originate from a male patient aged 10-17 years who had a stem cell transplant for acute lymphoblastic leukemia, so the T cells may come from the graft donor. Both conserved end residues are part of each CDR3. D genes are given only for firm matches. Some rows have no size entry. The others give once, few or many, or a class for an expanded clone.

j_call | v_call | d_call | clone_size | cdr3_nt | cdr3_aa
TRBJ2-1 | TRBV28 | . | many | TGTGCCAGCAGTAGCGTACAAAGGCCCTACAATGAGCAGTTCTTC | CASSSVQRPYNEQFF
TRBJ2-7 | TRBV5-1 | TRBD2 | few | TGCGCCAGCAGCCGAGGACTAGCGGGTCTAGTCTATTACGAGCAGTACTTC | CASSRGLAGLVYYEQYF
TRBJ1-3 | TRBV6-5 | . | . | TGTGCCAGCAGTTACTCTATCGGCAGCAGCTCTGGAAACACCATATATTTT | CASSYSIGSSSGNTIYF
TRBJ1-6 | TRBV7-9 | . | . | TGTGCCAGCAGCTCGGGGCCCGATTATAATTCACCCCTCCACTTT | CASSSGPDYNSPLHF
TRBJ2-2 | TRBV20-1 | . | few | TGCAGTGCTAGGAGCGGGTCGGCTACCGGGGAGCTGTTTTTT | CSARSGSATGELFF
TRBJ2-1 | TRBV5-1 | TRBD2 | many | TGCGCCAGCAGCATGGGACTAGCCTACAATGAGCAGTTCTTC | CASSMGLAYNEQFF
TRBJ1-5 | TRBV7-9 | . | . | TGTGCCAGCAGCTTAGACGTCAACGGCAATCAGCCCCAGCATTTT | CASSLDVNGNQPQHF
TRBJ2-6 | TRBV19 | . | few | TGTGCCAGTAGTGTAGGGTCTCGCTCTGGGGCCAACGTCCTGACTTTC | CASSVGSRSGANVLTF
TRBJ2-1 | TRBV19 | . | many | TGTGCCAGTTCCATCGCTGGGGGCGGGGAGCAGTTCTTC | CASSIAGGGEQFF
TRBJ2-3 | TRBV10-2 | . | few | TGCGCCAGCAGCGGGAGTTTAACAGATACGCAGTATTTT | CASSGSLTDTQYF
TRBJ2-3 | TRBV12-3/TRBV12-4 | TRBD2 | . | TGTGCCAGCAGTTGGCAGCGGGAGGGAGATACGCAGTATTTT | CASSWQREGDTQYF
TRBJ2-3 | TRBV5-1 | . | few | TGCGCCAGCAGCTTGGAATTTGGCAGCACAGATACGCAGTATTTT | CASSLEFGSTDTQYF
TRBJ1-2 | TRBV29-1 | . | few | TGCAGCGTTGAAGATCGGGGGGAAATGTATGGCTACACCTTC | CSVEDRGEMYGYTF
TRBJ2-7 | TRBV5-1 | . | . | TGCGCCTCAGCGAGGGGGGATCCCCCCTACGAGCAGTACTTC | CASARGDPPYEQYF
TRBJ2-7 | TRBV12-3/TRBV12-4 | . | many | TGTGCCAGCAGTTGGGACATCTCCTACGAGCAGTACTTC | CASSWDISYEQYF
TRBJ1-1 | TRBV29-1 | TRBD1 | . | TGCACGACAGGGGTGGCTTTCTTT | CTTGVAFF
TRBJ2-2 | TRBV12-3/TRBV12-4 | . | . | TGTGCCAGCAGTGCGCATCAGCTGAACACCGGGGAGCTGTTTTTT | CASSAHQLNTGELFF
TRBJ2-1 | TRBV21-1 | . | . | TGTGCCAGCAGGGGGACTAGCGGACCTATAGCCTACAATGAGCAGTTCTTC | CASRGTSGPIAYNEQFF
TRBJ1-1 | TRBV27 | . | few | TGTGCCAGCAGTTTATCGTGGGCTTTGGACACTGAAGCTTTCTTT | CASSLSWALDTEAFF
TRBJ2-7 | TRBV10-3 | . | few | TGTGCCATCAGTGAACAGCCCTACGAGCAGTACTTC | CAISEQPYEQYF
TRBJ2-3 | TRBV5-1 | TRBD2 | . | TGCGCCAGCAGCTTGCCGGGACTAGCGGGAGTGAGGACAGATACGCAGTATTTT | CASSLPGLAGVRTDTQYF
TRBJ2-2 | TRBV7-9 | . | many | TGTGCCAGCAGCTCAGCCGTCAGGGGGGACACCGGGGAGCTGTTTTTT | CASSSAVRGDTGELFF
TRBJ2-6 | TRBV2 | . | once | TGTGCCAGCATGCTAAGTAGGGGGGCCAACGTCCTGACTTTC | CASMLSRGANVLTF
TRBJ2-2 | TRBV5-5 | TRBD2 | few | TGTGCCAGCAGCTTGATTTTAGCGGGGAACACCGGGGAGCTGTTTTTT | CASSLILAGNTGELFF
TRBJ2-7 | TRBV5-1 | TRBD2 | few | TGCGCCAGCAGCGTTAGCGGGAGGACCTACGAGCAGTACTTC | CASSVSGRTYEQYF
TRBJ2-1 | TRBV7-6 | TRBD1 | once | TGTGCCAGCAGCTCCCGTCAGTCCGGGACAGGGAAAAATGAGCAGTTCTTC | CASSSRQSGTGKNEQFF
TRBJ2-1 | TRBV20-1 | TRBD2 | . | TGCAGTGCTAGAGATAGGACTAGGGCTTACAATGAGCAGTTCTTC | CSARDRTRAYNEQFF
TRBJ2-7 | TRBV10-3 | TRBD1 | few | TGTGCCACAGAAAGGACAGGGGGATCCTACGAGCAGTACTTC | CATERTGGSYEQYF
TRBJ2-3 | TRBV19 | TRBD2 | few | TGTGCCAGTATGACTAGCGGAAGCACAGATACGCAGTATTTT | CASMTSGSTDTQYF
TRBJ2-4 | TRBV11-1 | . | . | TGTGCCAGCAGCGCGGCAGCAGCCCGACAGTCCCTAGCCAAAAACATTCAGTACTTC | CASSAAAARQSLAKNIQYF
TRBJ2-1 | TRBV11-1 | . | few | TGTGCCAGCAGCTTAGGTATTTTGGGGCAGTTCTTC | CASSLGILGQFF
TRBJ2-3 | TRBV7-3 | TRBD2 | few | TGTGCCAGCAGCTTAATGGGACTAGCGACAGATACGCAGTATTTT | CASSLMGLATDTQYF
TRBJ1-1 | TRBV5-5 | . | . | TGTGCCAGCAGCTTGTTGCAGGCCGGAACAACTGAAGCTTTCTTT | CASSLLQAGTTEAFF
TRBJ2-7 | TRBV12-3/TRBV12-4 | . | few | TGTGCCAGCAGCCCCCATCCTATGGACAGAGCCTACGAGCAGTACTTC | CASSPHPMDRAYEQYF
TRBJ2-7 | TRBV20-1 | . | . | TGCAGTGCTAGAGATTGGAAGGGGCGAGCAAGTCAAGGGAAATTTTCGGCACTGTACTTC | CSARDWKGRASQGKFSALYF
TRBJ1-4 | TRBV5-1 | . | many | TGCGCCAGCAGCTCCTCCGTGGTTGCAACTAATGAAAAACTGTTTTTT | CASSSSVVATNEKLFF
TRBJ1-2 | TRBV20-1 | . | . | TGCAGTGCTAGAACCCAGGGATATAACTATGGCTACACCTTC | CSARTQGYNYGYTF
TRBJ1-1 | TRBV29-1 | . | few | TGCAGCGTTTCCAGGCAGGTTCGGGAAGCTTTCTTT | CSVSRQVREAFF
TRBJ1-2 | TRBV9 | . | . | TGTGCCAGCAGCGTAGAGGGGTCGGCTTGGGCTAACTATGGCTACACCTTC | CASSVEGSAWANYGYTF
TRBJ2-1 | TRBV10-3 | . | many | TGTGCCATCAGTGATCCTAGGGTTGAGCAGTTCTTC | CAISDPRVEQFF
TRBJ1-2 | TRBV7-9 | . | . | TGTGCCAGCAGCGGCCCGGGACCGTCCTCCACCTTC | CASSGPGPSSTF
TRBJ2-2 | TRBV12-3/TRBV12-4 | . | many | TGTGCCAGCAGTTTTGTCGGGGAGCTGTTTTTT | CASSFVGELFF